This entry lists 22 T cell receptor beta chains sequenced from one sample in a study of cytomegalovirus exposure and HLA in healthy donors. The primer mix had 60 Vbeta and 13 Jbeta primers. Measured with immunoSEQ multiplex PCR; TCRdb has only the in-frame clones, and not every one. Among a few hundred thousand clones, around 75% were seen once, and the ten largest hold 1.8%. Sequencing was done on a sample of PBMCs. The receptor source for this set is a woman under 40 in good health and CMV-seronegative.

CDR3: CASSPLETSGGPGHEQFF. In DNA form, the CDR3 reads TGTGCCAGCTCACCACTTGAGACTAGCGGGGGGCCGGGGCATGAGCAGTTCTTC. The chain recombines TRBV18 with TRBJ2-1, with 13 nucleotides matching TRBD2. V lost 1 base and J lost 8; bases outside the gene matches: 11. Germline V gene lookup returns CDR1 KGHSH and CDR2 LQKENI. The CDR3 is 18 residues long.

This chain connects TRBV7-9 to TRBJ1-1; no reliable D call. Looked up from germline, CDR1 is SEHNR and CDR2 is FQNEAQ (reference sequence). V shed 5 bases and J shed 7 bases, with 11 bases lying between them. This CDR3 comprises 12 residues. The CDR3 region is CASSPRRGEAFF. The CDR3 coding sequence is TGTGCCAGCAGCCCCCGCCGGGGTGAAGCTTTCTTT.

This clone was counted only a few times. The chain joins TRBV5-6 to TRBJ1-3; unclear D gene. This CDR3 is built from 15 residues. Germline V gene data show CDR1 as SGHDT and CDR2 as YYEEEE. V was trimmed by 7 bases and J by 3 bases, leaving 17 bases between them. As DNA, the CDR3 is TGTGCCAGCGGCCGCCGTAGTAACTATGGAAACACCATATATTTT. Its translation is CASGRRSNYGNTIYF.

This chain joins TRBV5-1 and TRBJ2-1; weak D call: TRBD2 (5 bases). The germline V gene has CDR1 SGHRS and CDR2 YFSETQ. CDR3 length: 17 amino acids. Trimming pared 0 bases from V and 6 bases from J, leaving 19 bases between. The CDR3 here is CASSLARVATASNEQFF. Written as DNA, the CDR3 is TGCGCCAGCAGCTTGGCCAGAGTAGCGACCGCTTCCAATGAGCAGTTCTTC.

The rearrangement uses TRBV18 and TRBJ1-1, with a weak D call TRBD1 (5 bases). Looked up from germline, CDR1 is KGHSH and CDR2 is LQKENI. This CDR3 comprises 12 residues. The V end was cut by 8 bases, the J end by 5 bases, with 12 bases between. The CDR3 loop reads CASQSRGTEAFF. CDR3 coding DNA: TGTGCCAGCCAATCACGGGGGACTGAAGCTTTCTTT.

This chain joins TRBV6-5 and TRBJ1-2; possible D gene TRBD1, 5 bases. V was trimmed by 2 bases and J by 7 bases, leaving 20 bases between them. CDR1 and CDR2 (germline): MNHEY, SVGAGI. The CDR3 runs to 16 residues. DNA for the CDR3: TGTGCCAGCAGTTACATTGGCGCAGGGATGCCTGGTGGCTACACCTTC. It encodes CASSYIGAGMPGGYTF.

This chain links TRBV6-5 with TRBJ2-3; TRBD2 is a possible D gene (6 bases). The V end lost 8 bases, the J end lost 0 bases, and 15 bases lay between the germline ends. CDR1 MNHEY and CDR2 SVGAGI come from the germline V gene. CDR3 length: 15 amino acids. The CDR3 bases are TGTGCCAGCGGGCCTTCGGGACTGAGCACAGATACGCAGTATTTT. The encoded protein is CASGPSGLSTDTQYF.

The CDR3 here is CASSYGGEGQPQHF. DNA of the CDR3: TGTGCCAGCAGTTACGGGGGGGAAGGGCAGCCCCAGCATTTT. This chain uses TRBV6-5 with TRBJ1-5, with D perhaps matching TRBD1 (5 bases). Trimming stripped 2 bases from V and 7 bases from J, with 12 bases between. CDR1 and CDR2 (germline): MNHEY, SVGAGI. The CDR3 has 14 residues.

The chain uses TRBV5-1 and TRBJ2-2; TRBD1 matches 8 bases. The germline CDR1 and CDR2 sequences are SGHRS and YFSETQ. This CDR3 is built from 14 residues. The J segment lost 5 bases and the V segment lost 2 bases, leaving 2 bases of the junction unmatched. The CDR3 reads CASSFRTGTGELFF. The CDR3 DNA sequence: TGCGCCAGCAGCTTCCGGACAGGGACCGGGGAGCTGTTTTTT.

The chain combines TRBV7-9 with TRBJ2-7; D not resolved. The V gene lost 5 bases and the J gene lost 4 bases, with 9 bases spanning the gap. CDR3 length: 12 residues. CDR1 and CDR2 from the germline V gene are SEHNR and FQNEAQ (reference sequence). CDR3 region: CASSGMEYEQYF. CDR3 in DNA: TGTGCCAGCAGCGGAATGGAGTACGAGCAGTACTTC.

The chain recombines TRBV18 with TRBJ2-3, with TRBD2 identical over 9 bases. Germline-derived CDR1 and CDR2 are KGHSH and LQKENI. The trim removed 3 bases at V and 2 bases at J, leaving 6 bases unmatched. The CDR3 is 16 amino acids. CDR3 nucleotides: TGTGCCAGCTCACCTTTACTAGCGGGTAACACAGATACGCAGTATTTT. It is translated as CASSPLLAGNTDTQYF.

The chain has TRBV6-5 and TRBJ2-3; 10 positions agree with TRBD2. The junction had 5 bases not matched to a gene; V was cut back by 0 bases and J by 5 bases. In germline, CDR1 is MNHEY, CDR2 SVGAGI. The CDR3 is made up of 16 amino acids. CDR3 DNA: TGTGCCAGCAGTTACTCTCCTAGCGGGGGCATAGATACGCAGTATTTT. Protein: CASSYSPSGGIDTQYF.

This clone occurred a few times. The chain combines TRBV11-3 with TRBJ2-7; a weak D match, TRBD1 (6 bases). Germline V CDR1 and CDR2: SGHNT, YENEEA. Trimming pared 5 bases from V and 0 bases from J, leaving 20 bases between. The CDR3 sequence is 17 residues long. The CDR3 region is CASSHRTASASSYEQYF. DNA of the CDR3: TGTGCCAGCAGCCACCGGACAGCGTCGGCGAGCTCCTACGAGCAGTACTTC.

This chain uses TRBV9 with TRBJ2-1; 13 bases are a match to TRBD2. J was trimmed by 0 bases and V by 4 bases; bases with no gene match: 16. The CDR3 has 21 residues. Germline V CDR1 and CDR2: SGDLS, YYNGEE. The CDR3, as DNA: TGTGCCAGCAGCCAAAGCCGCGGACTAGCGGGAGTTTCATACTCCTACAATGAGCAGTTCTTC. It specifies CASSQSRGLAGVSYSYNEQFF.

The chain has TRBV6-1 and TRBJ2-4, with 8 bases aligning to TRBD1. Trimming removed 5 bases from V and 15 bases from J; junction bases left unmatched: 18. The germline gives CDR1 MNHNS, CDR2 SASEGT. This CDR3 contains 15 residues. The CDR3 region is CASSRLDRESKVPYF. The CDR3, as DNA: TGTGCCAGCAGTAGATTGGACAGGGAATCTAAAGTTCCGTACTTC.

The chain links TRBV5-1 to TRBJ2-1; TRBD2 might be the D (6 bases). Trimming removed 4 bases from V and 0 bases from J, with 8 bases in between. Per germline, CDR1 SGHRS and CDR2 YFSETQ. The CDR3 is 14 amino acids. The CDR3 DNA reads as TGCGCCAGCAGCGAAGCGGGCTCCTACAATGAGCAGTTCTTC. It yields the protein CASSEAGSYNEQFF.

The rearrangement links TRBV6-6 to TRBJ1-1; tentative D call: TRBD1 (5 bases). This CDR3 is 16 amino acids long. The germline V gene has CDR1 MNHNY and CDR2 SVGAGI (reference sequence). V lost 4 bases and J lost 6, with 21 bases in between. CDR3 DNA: TGTGCCAGCAGTTCCGAAGCAGGGAGGGTGGGCCCTGAAGCTTTCTTT. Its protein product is CASSSEAGRVGPEAFF.

The CDR3 DNA reads TGTGCCAGCAGCCCCGGGACAGGGGGTTTTAATTCACCCCTCCACTTT. It translates to CASSPGTGGFNSPLHF. V usage is TRBV5-5 and J usage is TRBJ1-6; 11 nucleotides agree with TRBD1. V lost 4 bases to trimming and J lost 6 bases; unmatched junction nucleotides: 6. The germline CDR1 and CDR2 sequences are SGHKS and YYEKEE (reference sequence). The CDR3 has 16 residues.

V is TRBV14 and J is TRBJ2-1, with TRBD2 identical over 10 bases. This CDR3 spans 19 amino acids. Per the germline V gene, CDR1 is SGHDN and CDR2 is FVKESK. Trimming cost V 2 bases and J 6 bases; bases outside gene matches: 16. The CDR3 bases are TGTGCCAGCAGCCAACACGGGCTAGCGGGAGTGGGGAGAGGCAATGAGCAGTTCTTC. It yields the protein CASSQHGLAGVGRGNEQFF.

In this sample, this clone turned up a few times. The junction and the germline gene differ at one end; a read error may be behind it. The DNA of the CDR3 is TGTGACAGCAGTGAATCTTACAGCACTGAAGCTTTCTTT. This sequence encodes CDSSESYSTEAFF. The chain is built from TRBV6-4 and TRBJ1-1; D gene unclear. Germline V gene sequence: CDR1 MRHNA, CDR2 SNTAGT. This CDR3 is built from 13 residues.

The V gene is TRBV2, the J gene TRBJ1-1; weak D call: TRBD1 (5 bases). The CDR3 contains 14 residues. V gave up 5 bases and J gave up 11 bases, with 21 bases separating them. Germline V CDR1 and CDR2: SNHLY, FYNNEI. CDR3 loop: CASSTQTGEVRAFF. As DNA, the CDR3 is TGTGCCAGCAGTACGCAAACGGGGGAAGTCAGGGCTTTCTTT.

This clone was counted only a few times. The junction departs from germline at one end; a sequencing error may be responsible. As DNA, the CDR3 is TGTTCCAGCAGCCGGAGCTCCTACGAGCAGTACTTC. This gives the protein CSSSRSSYEQYF. This sequence joins TRBV7-9 and TRBJ2-7, with D unresolved. Germline loops: CDR1 SEHNR, CDR2 FQNEAQ (reference sequence). The CDR3 consists of 12 residues.